These 6 T cell receptor beta chains came from one sample sequenced in a study of blood T cell repertoires in COVID-19. Profiled with immunoSEQ multiplex PCR; TCRdb holds only in-frame clones, not every one. Here the sample spans 170,000 or so clones, around 83% being singletons. The sequencing sample was made of PBMCs or T cells enriched from blood (not recorded which). The receptor source for this set is a man aged 40-55 years who had recovered from COVID-19.

The chain is built from TRBV28 and TRBJ1-3; D might be TRBD1 (6 bases). This CDR3 region has 16 residues. Germline V gene data show CDR1 as MDHEN and CDR2 as SYDVKM. V dropped 7 bases and J dropped 5 bases, with 21 bases sitting between them. The CDR3 sequence: CASTVGGGGVRNTIYF. DNA of the CDR3: TGTGCCAGCACCGTGGGGGGGGGCGGAGTGAGAAACACCATATATTTT. Using reference TRBV28 and TRBJ1-3 for the parts outside the CDR3, the full variable domain is DVKVTQSSRYLVKRTGEKVFLECVQDMDHENMFWYRQDPGLGLRLIYFSYDVKMKEKGDIPEGYSVSREKKERFSLILESASTNQTSMYLCASTVGGGGVRNTIYFGEGSWLTVV.

J is TRBJ2-4 and V is TRBV19; 10 positions match TRBD2. This CDR3 spans 20 amino acids. Looked up from germline, CDR1 is LNHDA and CDR2 is SQIVND (reference sequence). Unmatched junction bases numbered 17, after V lost 3 bases and J lost 3 bases. The CDR3 spells CASSINPPLTSGVLKNIQYF. The CDR3 DNA reads as TGTGCCAGTAGTATTAACCCTCCTCTTACTAGCGGGGTACTCAAAAACATTCAGTACTTC.

The CDR3 DNA is TGTGCCAGCAGCCGAGGACTAGCGGGGTTCACAGATACGCAGTATTTT. As protein: CASSRGLAGFTDTQYF. The chain joins TRBV7-6 to TRBJ2-3; 12 bases line up with TRBD2. The trim removed 5 bases at V and 2 bases at J, leaving 5 bases unmatched. The CDR3 extends over 16 amino acids. The V gene's germline CDR1 is SGHVS and CDR2 FNYEAQ.

The V call is TRBV7-3, the J call TRBJ2-1; D may be TRBD2 (6 bases). This CDR3 has 14 amino acids. Germline CDR1 and CDR2: SGHTA and FQGTGA. V lost 5 bases and J lost 4, with 12 bases in between. The CDR3 sequence: CASSRTGDYNEQFF. The CDR3 bases are TGTGCCAGCAGCCGGACGGGGGATTACAATGAGCAGTTCTTC.

The table lists this clone with a count of one. The gene calls are TRBV7-8 and TRBJ1-1; the D is unclear. CDR3 size: 12 residues. Per the germline V gene, CDR1 is SGHVS and CDR2 is FQNEAQ. Trimming took 1 base from V and 8 from J, leaving 8 bases between them. DNA of the CDR3: TGTGCCAGCAGCTTAGACTGGAGGGAAGCTTTCTTT. It translates to CASSLDWREAFF.

This chain connects TRBV4-1 to TRBJ2-1, with 10 positions matching TRBD2. This CDR3 comprises 16 residues. J lost 4 bases, V lost 2 bases, and 5 bases had no gene match. Germline V lookup: CDR1 MGHRA, CDR2 YSYEKL. CDR3 nucleotide sequence: TGCGCCAGCAGCCAACAAACTAGCGGGGTATACAATGAGCAGTTCTTC. It yields the protein CASSQQTSGVYNEQFF.